The 2 T cell receptor beta chains given below trace back to one sample, sequenced in a study of T cells in Graves' hyperthyroidism and ophthalmopathy (dated by TCRdb to the late 2010s). Library generation was performed with multiplex PCR. Instrument on record: Illumina HiSeq 2000. TCR beta CDR3 regions were amplified from RNA transcripts. The first round of RT-PCR for the TCR CDR3 was performed with the HTBI primer set and the Qiagen OneStep RT-PCR kit. The public reads were quality trimmed at Q25 with fastp and then assembled into clones with MiXCR by TCRdb, keeping productive beta chains. Identical CDR3 proteins give one entry, which carries the most common genes and DNA. This sample is represented by approximately 600,000 distinct CDR3 sequences; around 20% of them were singletons. The ten largest clones take up under 35% of the sample. What was sequenced was blood. These receptors were taken from a man aged 25-45 years with Graves' ophthalmopathy.

This chain uses TRBV20-1 with TRBJ2-7, with TRBD1 identical over 11 bases. The trim removed 4 bases at V and 4 bases at J, leaving 3 bases unmatched. Germline-derived CDR1 and CDR2 are DFQATT and SNEGSKA (reference sequence). The CDR3 has 13 amino acids. As DNA, the CDR3 is TGCAGTGCTAAGGGACAGGGGGTGTACGAGCAGTACTTC. It is translated as CSAKGQGVYEQYF.

This clonotype has just a few counts. The chain has TRBV20-1 and TRBJ1-5; no clear D. Germline lookup yields CDR1 DFQATT and CDR2 SNEGSKA (reference sequence). The V and J ends lost 0 bases and 2 bases respectively, with 8 bases between them. This CDR3 has 14 residues. The CDR3 loop reads CSAREGSGNQPQHF. In DNA, the CDR3 is TGCAGTGCTAGAGAAGGGTCTGGCAATCAGCCCCAGCATTTT.